This T cell receptor (beta chain) was identified during a study of glioma-infiltrating T cells. Overall study context: WHO grade II oligodendrogliomas or astrocytomas, plus non-recurrent WHO grade IV glioblastomas, were sampled. Blood libraries targeted roughly 4.5- to 11-fold coverage of about one million T cells. General study points: Shared blood CDR3 signature motifs marked patients with low tissue-blood divergence.

The iRepertoire nested amplicon-rescue multiplex PCR amplified TCR alpha and beta CDR3s from RNA. TCRdb reprocessed the multiplex PCR reads with MiXCR, giving one entry per CDR3 protein. The profile covers around 390,000 distinct CDR3 sequences, with around 38% appearing a single time and more than 10% taken by the ten largest. This clonotype was observed a single time. What it recognizes is unknown. One end of the junction varies from germline; a read error may be responsible. Germline CDR1 is MNHNS and CDR2 is SASEGT. The CDR3 consists of 15 residues. Input material: glioma tissue, nonneoplastic brain tissue, or PBMCs (not recorded which). The chain uses TRBV6-1 and TRBJ1-5, with 8 bases that match TRBD1. The sequence derives from a human donor with low-grade glioma or glioblastoma, undergoing nonglioma brain surgery, or in good health (not recorded which). The CDR3 nucleotides are TGTGCCATCAGTCCTACAGGGGGTGGCAATCAGCCCCAGCATTTT. It codes for CAISPTGGGNQPQHF.